Each of the 27 T cell receptor beta chains below was sequenced from the same sample in a study of T cells in Graves' hyperthyroidism and ophthalmopathy. Amplification targeted TCR beta CDR3 regions from RNA transcripts. The HTBI primer set was used in a first-round RT-PCR of the TCR CDR3. TCRdb ran MiXCR on the multiplex PCR reads and lists one entry per CDR3 protein. The sample lists some 440,000 distinct CDR3 sequences; approximately 14% were seen once. The sequenced sample consisted of blood. The source of these receptors is a woman aged 18 to 35 with Graves' hyperthyroidism.

This clonotype was counted many times. This chain links TRBV27 with TRBJ2-1, with TRBD2 matching 9 bases. Germline trimming cut 10 bases from V and 7 bases from J; bases unmatched to any gene: 17. This CDR3 has 16 residues. CDR1 MNHEY and CDR2 SMNVEV come from the germline V gene (reference sequence). DNA of the CDR3: TGTGCCACCACGGCGGCTAGCGGGATTTCTCGGAATGAGCAGTTCTTC. This translates into CATTAASGISRNEQFF.

This clonotype occurred many times. The chain recombines TRBV11-2 with TRBJ2-3, with D possibly being TRBD2 (5 bases). Germline values: CDR1 SGHAT, CDR2 FQNNGV. V lost 3 bases and J lost 5, with 12 bases in between. The CDR3 loop spans 14 amino acids. In DNA, the CDR3 is TGTGCCAGCAGCTTTCACCTGGCGGGAGATACGCAGTATTTT. This translates into CASSFHLAGDTQYF.

This clonotype was counted many times. The chain employs TRBV6-2 or TRBV6-3 and TRBJ2-7; D possibly corresponds to TRBD1 (5 bases). V lost 8 bases to trimming and J lost 1 base, with 12 bases between them. The CDR3 length is 13 residues. CDR1 MNHEY and CDR2 SVGEGT come from the germline V gene. The CDR3 DNA reads as TGTGCCAGCCTCCTCAGGGATTCCTACGAGCAGTACTTC. It specifies CASLLRDSYEQYF.

The chain uses TRBV6-1 and TRBJ2-5; 8 nucleotides match TRBD2. Germline values: CDR1 MNHNS, CDR2 SASEGT. The CDR3 has 14 residues. V lost 5 bases to trimming and J lost 7 bases; unmatched junction nucleotides: 9. CDR3 coding DNA: TGTGCCAGCAGTCTCACAGCGGGGGTCAGGACCCAGTACTTC. Translation: CASSLTAGVRTQYF.

This clonotype has a count of ten or more. The chain carries TRBV11-2 and TRBJ2-7; 11 bases are shared with TRBD2. Trimming removed 3 bases from V and 2 bases from J; junction bases left unmatched: 3. The CDR3 has 15 residues. Germline V CDR1 and CDR2: SGHAT, FQNNGV. DNA for the CDR3: TGTGCCAGCAGCTTCGGGACTAGCGGCACCTACGAGCAGTACTTC. As protein: CASSFGTSGTYEQYF.

Ten or more counts support this clonotype. V gene TRBV7-8 combines with J gene TRBJ1-2; D is uncertain. There are 13 residues in the CDR3. Germline CDR1 is SGHVS and CDR2 is FQNEAQ. Trimming took off 5 bases at V and 6 bases at J, with 13 bases between the two ends. The CDR3 sequence is CASSPRTEHGYTF. CDR3 DNA: TGTGCCAGCAGCCCCCGGACGGAGCATGGCTACACCTTC.

In this sample, this clonotype turned up many times. This sequence joins TRBV20-1 and TRBJ2-7; possibly TRBD2 for D (7 bases). V was pared by 6 bases and J by 5 bases, with 23 bases between. The CDR3 is made up of 15 amino acids. The germline gives CDR1 DFQATT, CDR2 SNEGSKA (reference sequence). The CDR3 protein is CSAGSGGGREDEQYF. The DNA of the CDR3 is TGCAGTGCCGGGTCCGGGGGCGGGAGAGAGGACGAGCAGTACTTC.

This clonotype was seen ten or more times. The junction departs from the called germline gene at one end, perhaps through a read error. The chain is built from TRBV5-1 and TRBJ2-1, with TRBD2 matching over 9 bases. This CDR3 has 15 amino acids. From germline, CDR1 is SGHRS and CDR2 YFSETQ. In nucleotides, the CDR3 is TGTGCCAGCAGCTTAGCTAGCGGGACATACAATGAGCAGTTCTTC. It translates to CASSLASGTYNEQFF.

A word on this clonotype: A single base separates this from a much larger clone, so it may be a read error. CDR3 bases: TGTGCCAGCTCACCGGGGACAGGGGCTAGGGGAGAGACCCAGTACTTC. It encodes CASSPGTGARGETQYF. The genes are TRBV18 and TRBJ2-5; 10 nucleotides align to TRBD1. Trimming cost V 3 bases and J 4 bases; bases outside gene matches: 8. CDR1 and CDR2 (germline): KGHSH, LQKENI. The CDR3 contains 16 residues.

The chain joins TRBV29-1 to TRBJ2-2, with a weak D call TRBD2 (6 bases). The germline gives CDR1 SQVTM, CDR2 ANQGSEA. V was shortened by 4 bases and J by 2 bases, with 11 bases between the two germline ends. CDR3 length: 14 amino acids. CDR3 loop: CSVVKEGNTGELFF. The DNA for the CDR3 is TGCAGCGTTGTTAAGGAGGGAAACACCGGGGAGCTGTTTTTT.

This chain joins TRBV4-3 and TRBJ1-4, with 7 bases fitting TRBD1. The CDR3 extends over 16 amino acids. Germline trimming cut 3 bases from V and 4 bases from J; bases unmatched to any gene: 8. Germline CDR1 and CDR2: LGHNA and YSLEER. DNA for the CDR3: TGCGCCAGCAGCCACCTGGGACAGTCGGTTAATGAAAAACTGTTTTTT. It yields the protein CASSHLGQSVNEKLFF.

This clonotype was recorded many times. The chain combines TRBV20-1 with TRBJ2-3, with 7 bases fitting TRBD2. V lost 5 bases to trimming and J lost 2 bases; unmatched junction nucleotides: 10. The CDR3 length is 15 residues. Germline values: CDR1 DFQATT, CDR2 SNEGSKA (reference sequence). The CDR3 nucleotides read TGCAGTGCTGTAAACCGCCGGGACTACACAGATACGCAGTATTTT. Its protein is CSAVNRRDYTDTQYF.

The chain joins TRBV20-1 to TRBJ1-2, with D maybe TRBD1 (5 bases). The CDR3 sequence is 17 residues long. V was shortened by 0 bases and J by 5 bases, with 22 bases between the two germline ends. In germline, CDR1 is DFQATT, CDR2 SNEGSKA (reference sequence). The CDR3 loop reads CSARDRSRQNPSYGYTF. CDR3 in DNA: TGCAGTGCTAGAGATCGCAGCCGACAGAACCCGTCATATGGCTACACCTTC.

Only a few counts were recorded for this clonotype. The V gene is TRBV6-1, the J gene TRBJ1-2; 10 positions agree with TRBD1. V gave up 9 bases and J gave up 3 bases; unmatched junction bases: 4. This CDR3 has 13 residues. Germline CDR1 MNHNS, CDR2 SASEGT. CDR3 sequence (DNA): TGTGCCAGTTTGGACAGGGGGGACTATGGCTACACCTTC. Translation: CASLDRGDYGYTF.

The chain uses TRBV5-6 and TRBJ1-1, with TRBD1 as a possible D gene (5 bases). Germline V gene sequence: CDR1 SGHDT, CDR2 YYEEEE. The CDR3 totals 13 residues. Deletions cut 2 bases from V and 11 bases from J, with 16 bases between. The CDR3 bases are TGTGCCAGCAGCTTAGCAGGGCATAGCCCGGCTTTCTTT. This encodes CASSLAGHSPAFF.

The table lists this clonotype with a few counts. The V gene is TRBV27, the J gene TRBJ2-3; tentatively, D is TRBD1 (6 bases). This CDR3 has 19 residues. V lost 2 bases and J 4 bases, leaving 25 bases between the germline ends. In germline, CDR1 is MNHEY, CDR2 SMNVEV (reference sequence). CDR3 sequence (DNA): TGTGCCAGCAGTTTAGCCGGGGCCGGGTGGGGGCCGGGTTCAGATACGCAGTATTTT. Protein sequence: CASSLAGAGWGPGSDTQYF.

A few counts support this clonotype. The chain carries TRBV20-1 and TRBJ2-1; D is uncertain. This CDR3 has 14 amino acids. The germline V gene has CDR1 DFQATT and CDR2 SNEGSKA (reference sequence). V lost 2 bases, J lost 5 bases, and 13 bases lay in between. CDR3 protein: CSARKDLVNNEQFF. CDR3 in DNA: TGCAGTGCTAGAAAGGACCTGGTTAACAATGAGCAGTTCTTC.

This clonotype was counted a few times. This chain connects TRBV7-9 to TRBJ1-6; D might be TRBD1 (5 bases). CDR3 length: 13 residues. Trimming took off 5 bases at V and 10 bases at J, with 12 bases between the two ends. In germline, CDR1 is SEHNR, CDR2 FQNEAQ (reference sequence). The DNA for the CDR3 is TGTGCCAGCAGCAGGGACTCTGGGTCACCCCTCCACTTT. This codes for CASSRDSGSPLHF.

The chain carries TRBV19 and TRBJ2-1; TRBD2 is a possible D gene (6 bases). V dropped 7 bases and J dropped 9 bases, with 16 bases sitting between them. CDR3 size: 13 residues. CDR1 and CDR2 (germline): LNHDA, SQIVND (reference sequence). CDR3 nucleotides: TGTGCCAGTACCTGGGACTCGGGGTCTGAGCAGTTCTTC. Translated: CASTWDSGSEQFF.

The V call is TRBV20-1, the J call TRBJ1-1; D may be TRBD1 (5 bases). The V gene lost 3 bases and the J gene lost 0 bases, with 20 bases spanning the gap. The germline V gene encodes CDR1 DFQATT and CDR2 SNEGSKA (reference sequence). The CDR3 extends over 17 amino acids. The CDR3 coding sequence is TGCAGTGCTAGGCCGCAGGGACCCTTCTTAATGAACACTGAAGCTTTCTTT. It is translated as CSARPQGPFLMNTEAFF.

The genes are TRBV20-1 and TRBJ2-3; TRBD2 aligns across 15 bases. V lost 4 bases to trimming and J lost 3 bases; unmatched junction nucleotides: 2. Germline assignment: CDR1 DFQATT and CDR2 SNEGSKA (reference sequence). The CDR3 consists of 15 residues. CDR3 DNA sequence: TGCAGTGCTACCGGGACTAGCGGGAGGACAGATACGCAGTATTTT. Translating gives CSATGTSGRTDTQYF.

Only a few counts were recorded for this clonotype. This chain joins TRBV29-1 and TRBJ2-1, with 9 bases identical to TRBD2. V dropped 6 bases and J dropped 4; count of bases not matched to a gene: 7. The CDR3 runs 14 residues. Germline V gives CDR1 SQVTM, CDR2 ANQGSEA. The CDR3 DNA reads TGCAGCGTGCCGCTAGCGGGAACTTACAATGAGCAGTTCTTC. It codes for CSVPLAGTYNEQFF.

The sample holds a few counts of this clonotype. The genes are TRBV7-6 and TRBJ2-1, with D possibly being TRBD1 or TRBD2 (5 bases each). This CDR3 contains 16 residues. Trimming shortened V by 5 bases and J by 0 bases, and 14 bases separated the two germline ends. Germline lookup yields CDR1 SGHVS and CDR2 FNYEAQ. The chain's CDR3 is CASSPIRGGSYNEQFF. DNA of the CDR3: TGTGCCAGCAGCCCAATCCGGGGCGGCTCCTACAATGAGCAGTTCTTC.

The sample holds many counts of this clonotype. The rearrangement joins TRBV29-1 to TRBJ2-3; TRBD2 matches at 7 bases. The germline V gene encodes CDR1 SQVTM and CDR2 ANQGSEA. Trimming cost V 1 base and J 2 bases; bases outside gene matches: 6. The CDR3 totals 15 residues. As DNA, the CDR3 is TGCAGCGTTGAAGGGAACGGGGGGACCACAGATACGCAGTATTTT. Translated, it gives CSVEGNGGTTDTQYF.

The chain uses TRBV29-1 and TRBJ2-1; the D is unclear. V was pared by 1 base and J by 5 bases, with 9 bases between. CDR1 is SQVTM, CDR2 ANQGSEA, per germline. The CDR3 runs to 13 residues. The CDR3 region has the DNA TGCAGCGTTGAAGTAGGCTACGACAATGAGCAGTTCTTC. Protein: CSVEVGYDNEQFF.

The CDR3 sequence: CSAVSASGRSYEQYF. The CDR3 bases are TGCAGTGCTGTTTCGGCTAGCGGGAGATCCTACGAGCAGTACTTC. The chain has TRBV20-1 and TRBJ2-7; 10 nucleotides agree with TRBD2. Germline values: CDR1 DFQATT, CDR2 SNEGSKA (reference sequence). CDR3 length: 15 amino acids. The junction had 8 bases not matched to a gene; V was cut back by 5 bases and J by 1 base.

There are many counts of this clonotype. The V and J genes are TRBV18 and TRBJ2-5; TRBD2 matches at 8 bases. The CDR3 is 15 residues long. CDR1 and CDR2 (germline): KGHSH, LQKENI. V shed 4 bases, J shed 2 bases, and the junction held 6 bases outside the gene matches. CDR3 sequence: CASSLLRGDQETQYF. The CDR3 DNA is TGTGCCAGCTCACTCTTGCGGGGGGATCAAGAGACCCAGTACTTC.